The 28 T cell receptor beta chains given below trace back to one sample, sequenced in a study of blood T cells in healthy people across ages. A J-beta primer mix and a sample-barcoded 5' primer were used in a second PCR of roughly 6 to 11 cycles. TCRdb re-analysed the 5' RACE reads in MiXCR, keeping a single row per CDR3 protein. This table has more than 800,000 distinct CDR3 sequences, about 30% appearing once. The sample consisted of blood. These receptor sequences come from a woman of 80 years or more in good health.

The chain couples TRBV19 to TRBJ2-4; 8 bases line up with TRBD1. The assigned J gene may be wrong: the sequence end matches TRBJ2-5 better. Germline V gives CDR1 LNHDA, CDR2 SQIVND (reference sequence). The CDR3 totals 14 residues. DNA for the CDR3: TGTGCCAGTAGTATTGGGACAGGAGGGGAGACCCAGTACTTC. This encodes CASSIGTGGETQYF.

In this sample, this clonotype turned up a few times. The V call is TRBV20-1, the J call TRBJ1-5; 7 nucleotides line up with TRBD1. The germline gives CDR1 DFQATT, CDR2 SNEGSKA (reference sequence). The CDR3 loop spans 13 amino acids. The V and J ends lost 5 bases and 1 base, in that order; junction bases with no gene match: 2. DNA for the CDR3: TGCAGTGCTGGGACAGACAGCAATCAGCCCCAGCATTTT. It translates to CSAGTDSNQPQHF.

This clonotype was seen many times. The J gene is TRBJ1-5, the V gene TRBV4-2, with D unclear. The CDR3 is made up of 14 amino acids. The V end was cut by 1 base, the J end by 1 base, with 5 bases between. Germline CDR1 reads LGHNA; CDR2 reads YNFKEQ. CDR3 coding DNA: TGTGCCAGCAGCCAAGGAGAAAGCAATCAGCCCCAGCATTTT. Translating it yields CASSQGESNQPQHF.

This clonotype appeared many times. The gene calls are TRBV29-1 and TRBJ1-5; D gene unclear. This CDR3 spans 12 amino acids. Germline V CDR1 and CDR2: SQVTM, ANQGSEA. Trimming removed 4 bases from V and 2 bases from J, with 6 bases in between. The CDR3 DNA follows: TGCAGCGTTGTTTCAGGCAATCAGCCCCAGCATTTT. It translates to CSVVSGNQPQHF.

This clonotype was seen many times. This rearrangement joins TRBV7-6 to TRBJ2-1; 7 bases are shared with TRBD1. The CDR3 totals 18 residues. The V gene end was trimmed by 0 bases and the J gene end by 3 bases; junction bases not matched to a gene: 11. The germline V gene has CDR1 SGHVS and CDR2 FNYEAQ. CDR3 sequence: CASSLALSGQPVYNEQFF. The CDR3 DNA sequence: TGTGCCAGCAGCTTAGCCCTATCGGGACAGCCCGTCTACAATGAGCAGTTCTTC.

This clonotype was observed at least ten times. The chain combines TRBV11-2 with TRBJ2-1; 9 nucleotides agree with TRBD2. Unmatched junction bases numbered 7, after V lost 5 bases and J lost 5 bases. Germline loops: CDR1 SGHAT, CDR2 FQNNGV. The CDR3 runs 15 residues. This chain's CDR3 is CASSHPAGGHNEQFF. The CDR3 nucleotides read TGTGCCAGCAGCCACCCAGCGGGGGGCCACAATGAGCAGTTCTTC.

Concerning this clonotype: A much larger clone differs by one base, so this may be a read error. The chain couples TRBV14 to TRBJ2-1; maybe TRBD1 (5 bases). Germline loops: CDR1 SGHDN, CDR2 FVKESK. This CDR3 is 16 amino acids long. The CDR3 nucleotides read TGTGCCGGCAGCCCCACTCGGAGTGGGGCTCACAATGAGCAGTTCTTC. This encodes CAGSPTRSGAHNEQFF. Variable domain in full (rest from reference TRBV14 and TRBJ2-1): EAGVTQFPSHSVIEKGQTVTLRCDPISGHDNLYWYRRVMGKEIKFLLHFVKESKQDESGMPNNRFLAERTGGTYSTLKVQPAELEDSGVYFCAGSPTRSGAHNEQFFGPGTRLTVL.

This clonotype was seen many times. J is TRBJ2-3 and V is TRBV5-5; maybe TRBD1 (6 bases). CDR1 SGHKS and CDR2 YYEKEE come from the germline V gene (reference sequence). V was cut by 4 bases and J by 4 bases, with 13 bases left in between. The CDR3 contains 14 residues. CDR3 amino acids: CASSAGQSSDTQYF. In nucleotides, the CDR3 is TGTGCCAGCAGCGCTGGACAGTCTTCAGATACGCAGTATTTT.

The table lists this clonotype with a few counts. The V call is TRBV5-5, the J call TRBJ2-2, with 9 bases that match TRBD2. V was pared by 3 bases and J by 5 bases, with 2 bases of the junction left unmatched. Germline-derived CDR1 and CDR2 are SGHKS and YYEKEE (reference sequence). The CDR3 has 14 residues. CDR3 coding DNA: TGTGCCAGCAGCTGGGGACTAGCAACCGGGGAGCTGTTTTTT. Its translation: CASSWGLATGELFF.

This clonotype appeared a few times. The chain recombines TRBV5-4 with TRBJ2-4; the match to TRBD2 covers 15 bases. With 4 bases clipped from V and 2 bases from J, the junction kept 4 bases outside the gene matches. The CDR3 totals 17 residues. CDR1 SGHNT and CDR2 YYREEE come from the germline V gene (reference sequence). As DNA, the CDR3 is TGTGCCAGCAGCCCGGGACTAGCGGGGGGTACCAAAAACATTCAGTACTTC. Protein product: CASSPGLAGGTKNIQYF.

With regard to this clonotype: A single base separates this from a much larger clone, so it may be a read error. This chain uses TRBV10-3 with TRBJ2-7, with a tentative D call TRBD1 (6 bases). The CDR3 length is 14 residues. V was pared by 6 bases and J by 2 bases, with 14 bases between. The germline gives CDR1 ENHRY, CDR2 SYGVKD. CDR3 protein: CAIRQGSGAYEQYF. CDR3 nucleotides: TGTGCCATCAGGCAGGGGAGCGGTGCCTACGAGCAGTACTTC.

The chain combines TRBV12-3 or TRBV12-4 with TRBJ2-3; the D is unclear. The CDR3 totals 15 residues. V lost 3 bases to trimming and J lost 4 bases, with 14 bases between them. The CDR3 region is CASSFGQARADTQYF. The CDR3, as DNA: TGTGCCAGCAGTTTTGGCCAAGCGAGAGCAGATACGCAGTATTTT.

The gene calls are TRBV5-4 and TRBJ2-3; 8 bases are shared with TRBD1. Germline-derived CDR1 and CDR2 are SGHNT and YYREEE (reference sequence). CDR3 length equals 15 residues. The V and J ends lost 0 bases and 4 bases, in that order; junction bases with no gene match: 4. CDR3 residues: CASSLGQGKSDTQYF. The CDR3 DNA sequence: TGTGCCAGCAGCTTGGGACAGGGGAAGTCAGATACGCAGTATTTT.

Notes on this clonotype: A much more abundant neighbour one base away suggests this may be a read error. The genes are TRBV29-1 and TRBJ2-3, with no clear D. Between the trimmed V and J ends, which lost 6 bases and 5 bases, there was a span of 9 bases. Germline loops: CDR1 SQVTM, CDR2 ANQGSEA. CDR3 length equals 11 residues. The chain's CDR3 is CSVSGGDTQYF. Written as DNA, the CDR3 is TGCAGCGTGAGTGGTGGAGATACGCAGTATTTT.

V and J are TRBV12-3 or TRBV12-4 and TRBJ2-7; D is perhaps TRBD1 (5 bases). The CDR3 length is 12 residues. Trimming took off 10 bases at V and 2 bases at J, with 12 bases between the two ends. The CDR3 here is CAISDSPYEQYF. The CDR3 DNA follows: TGTGCCATCAGCGACAGCCCCTACGAGCAGTACTTC.

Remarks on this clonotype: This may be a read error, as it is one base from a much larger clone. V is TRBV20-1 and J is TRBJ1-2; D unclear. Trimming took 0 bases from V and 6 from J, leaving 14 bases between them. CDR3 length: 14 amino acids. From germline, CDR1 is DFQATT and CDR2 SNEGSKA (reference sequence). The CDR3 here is CSARDRRRTNGYTF. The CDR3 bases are TGCAGTGCTAGAGATAGGCGGAGAACCAATGGCTACACCTTC.

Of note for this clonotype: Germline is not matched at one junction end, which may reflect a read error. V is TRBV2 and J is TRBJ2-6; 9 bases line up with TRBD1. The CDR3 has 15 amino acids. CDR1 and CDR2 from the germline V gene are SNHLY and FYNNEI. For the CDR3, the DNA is TGTGCCAGCAGGGAACAGGGGGCCGGGGCCAACGTCCGGACTTTC. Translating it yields CASREQGAGANVRTF.

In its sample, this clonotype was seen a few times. The CDR3 DNA is TGCGCCAGCAGCCCAGAACAGGCCGTGAACACTGAAGCTTTCTTT. It yields the protein CASSPEQAVNTEAFF. The J gene is TRBJ1-1, the V gene TRBV4-3, with D perhaps TRBD1 (5 bases). The CDR3 sequence is 15 residues long. V was clipped by 4 bases and J by 0 bases, with 12 bases between them. Germline-derived CDR1 and CDR2 are LGHNA and YSLEER.

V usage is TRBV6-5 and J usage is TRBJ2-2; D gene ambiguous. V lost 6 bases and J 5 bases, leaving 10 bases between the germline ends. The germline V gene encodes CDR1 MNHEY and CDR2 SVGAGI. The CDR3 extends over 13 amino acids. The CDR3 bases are TGTGCCAGCAGGCTGGGTTTAACCGGGGAGCTGTTTTTT. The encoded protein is CASRLGLTGELFF.

CDR3 region: CASSSLTSAAYDTQYF. CDR3 nucleotides: TGTGCCAGCAGCTCCCTCACTAGCGCAGCATACGATACGCAGTATTTT. This sequence joins TRBV5-4 and TRBJ2-3; 7 bases are shared with TRBD2. Germline loops: CDR1 SGHNT, CDR2 YYREEE (reference sequence). The CDR3 is 16 amino acids. J gave up 6 bases and V 3 bases, and 13 bases lay outside the gene matches.

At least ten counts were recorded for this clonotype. The CDR3 loop reads CASSLTPGAYNEQFF. The CDR3 DNA follows: TGTGCCAGCAGCTTGACACCGGGAGCTTACAATGAGCAGTTCTTC. This chain uses TRBV7-2 with TRBJ2-1; D is possibly TRBD2 (6 bases). The CDR3 extends over 15 amino acids. Trimming removed 3 bases from V and 4 bases from J, with 13 bases in between. CDR1 is SGHTA and CDR2 is FQGNSA in the germline V gene.

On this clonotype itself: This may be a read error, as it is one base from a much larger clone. CDR3 DNA sequence: TGCAGTGCTAGGGATACGAACACCGGGGAGCGGTTTTTT. Its protein is CSARDTNTGERFF. The chain uses TRBV20-1 and TRBJ2-2; possibly TRBD2 for D (5 bases). The CDR3 covers 13 residues. Per the germline V gene, CDR1 is DFQATT and CDR2 is SNEGSKA (reference sequence).

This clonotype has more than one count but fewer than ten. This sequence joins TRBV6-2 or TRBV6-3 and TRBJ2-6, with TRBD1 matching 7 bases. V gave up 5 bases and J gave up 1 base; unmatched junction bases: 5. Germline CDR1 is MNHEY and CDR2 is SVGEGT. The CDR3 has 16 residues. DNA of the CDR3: TGTGCCAGCAGTGGACAGGTTCTATCTGGGGCCAACGTCCTGACTTTC. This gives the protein CASSGQVLSGANVLTF.

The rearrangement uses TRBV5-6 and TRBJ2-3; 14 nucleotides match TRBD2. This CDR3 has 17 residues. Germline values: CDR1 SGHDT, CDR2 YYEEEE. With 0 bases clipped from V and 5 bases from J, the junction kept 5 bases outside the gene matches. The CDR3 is CASSLDRTSGGIDTQYF. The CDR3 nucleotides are TGTGCCAGCAGCTTGGACCGGACTAGCGGGGGGATAGATACGCAGTATTTT.

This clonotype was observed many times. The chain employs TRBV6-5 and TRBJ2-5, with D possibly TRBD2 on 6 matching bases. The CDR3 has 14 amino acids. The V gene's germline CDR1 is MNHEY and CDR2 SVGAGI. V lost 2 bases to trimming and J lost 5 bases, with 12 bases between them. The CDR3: CASSYQAGRETQYF. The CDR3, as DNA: TGTGCCAGCAGTTACCAGGCGGGAAGGGAGACCCAGTACTTC.

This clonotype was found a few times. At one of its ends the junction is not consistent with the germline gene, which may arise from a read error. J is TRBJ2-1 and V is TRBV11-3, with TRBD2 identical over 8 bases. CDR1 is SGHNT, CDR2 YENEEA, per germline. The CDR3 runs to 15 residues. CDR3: CAGSNGRGAYNEQFF. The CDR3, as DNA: TGTGCCGGCAGTAACGGGAGGGGGGCCTACAATGAGCAGTTCTTC.

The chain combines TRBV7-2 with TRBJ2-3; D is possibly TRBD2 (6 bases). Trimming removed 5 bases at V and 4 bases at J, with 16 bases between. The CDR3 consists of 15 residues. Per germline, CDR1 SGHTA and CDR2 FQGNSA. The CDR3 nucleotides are TGTGCCAGCAGCAGTGGGACGACGGGGGCAGATACGCAGTATTTT. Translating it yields CASSSGTTGADTQYF.

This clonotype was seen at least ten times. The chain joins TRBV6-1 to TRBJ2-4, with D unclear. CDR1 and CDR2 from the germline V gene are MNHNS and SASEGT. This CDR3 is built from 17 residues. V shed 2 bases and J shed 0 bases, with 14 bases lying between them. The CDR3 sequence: CASSEKGLPIAKNIQYF. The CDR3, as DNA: TGTGCCAGCAGTGAAAAGGGCTTACCAATAGCCAAAAACATTCAGTACTTC.